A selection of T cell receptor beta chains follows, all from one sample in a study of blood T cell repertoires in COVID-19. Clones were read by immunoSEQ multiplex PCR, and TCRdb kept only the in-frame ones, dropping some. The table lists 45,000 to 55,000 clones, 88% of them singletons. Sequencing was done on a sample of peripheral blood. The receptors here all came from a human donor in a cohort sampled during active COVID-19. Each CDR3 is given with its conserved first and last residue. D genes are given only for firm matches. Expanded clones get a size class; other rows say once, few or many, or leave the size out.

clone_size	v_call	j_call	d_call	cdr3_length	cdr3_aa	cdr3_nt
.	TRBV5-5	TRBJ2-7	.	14	CASSLTGTTYEQYF	TGTGCCAGCAGCTTAACAGGGACCACCTACGAGCAGTACTTC
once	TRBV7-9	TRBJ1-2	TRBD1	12	CASSSDRGGYTF	TGTGCCAGCAGCTCCGACAGGGGAGGCTACACCTTC
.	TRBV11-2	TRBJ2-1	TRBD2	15	CASSLGLAGENEQFF	TGTGCCAGCAGCTTAGGACTAGCGGGGGAGAATGAGCAGTTCTTC
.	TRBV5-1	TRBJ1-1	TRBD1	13	CASRTGINTEAFF	TGCGCCAGCAGGACAGGGATCAACACTGAAGCTTTCTTT
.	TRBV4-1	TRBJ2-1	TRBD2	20	CASSPMRGGATSFMNNEQFF	TGCGCCAGCAGCCCAATGCGGGGGGGGGCGACTAGCTTTATGAACAATGAGCAGTTCTTC
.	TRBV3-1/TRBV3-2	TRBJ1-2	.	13	CASSSRTAYGYTF	TGTGCCAGCAGCTCTAGGACAGCCTATGGCTACACCTTC
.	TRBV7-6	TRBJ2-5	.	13	CASSFGPMETQYF	TGTGCCAGCAGCTTCGGTCCAATGGAGACCCAGTACTTC
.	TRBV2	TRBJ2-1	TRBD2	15	CASSDPGLATVEQFF	TGTGCCAGCAGTGATCCGGGACTAGCGACGGTTGAGCAGTTCTTC
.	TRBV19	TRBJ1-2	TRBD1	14	CASSVTGTGNGYTF	TGTGCCAGTAGTGTCACCGGGACAGGGAATGGCTACACCTTC
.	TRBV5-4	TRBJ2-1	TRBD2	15	CASSFGREYRNEQFF	TGTGCCAGCAGCTTCGGGCGGGAGTATCGGAATGAGCAGTTCTTC
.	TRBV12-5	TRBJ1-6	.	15	CASGLGGVYNSPLHF	TGTGCTAGTGGGCTTGGGGGCGTTTATAATTCACCCCTCCACTTT
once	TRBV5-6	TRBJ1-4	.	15	CASSLGPRVDEKLFF	TGTGCCAGCAGCTTGGGTCCTCGGGTGGATGAAAAACTGTTTTTT
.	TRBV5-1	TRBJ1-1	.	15	CASSLGGGAWAEAFF	TGCGCCAGCAGCTTGGGAGGGGGTGCATGGGCTGAAGCTTTCTTT
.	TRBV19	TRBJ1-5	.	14	CASSIGVSNQPQHF	TGTGCCAGTAGTATCGGGGTTAGCAATCAGCCCCAGCATTTT
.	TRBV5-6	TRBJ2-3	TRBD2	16	CASSLPTSGGAQDQYF	TGTGCCAGCAGCTTGCCCACTAGCGGGGGGGCCCAAGATCAGTATTTT
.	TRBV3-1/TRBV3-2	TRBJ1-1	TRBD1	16	CASTATPGQGNTEAFF	TGTGCCAGCACCGCCACCCCGGGACAGGGGAACACTGAAGCTTTCTTT
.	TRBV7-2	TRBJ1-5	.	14	CASSGRRGDQPQHF	TGTGCCAGCAGCGGAAGACGAGGTGATCAGCCCCAGCATTTT
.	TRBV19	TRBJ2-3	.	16	CASSRGLAASTDTQYF	TGTGCCAGTAGTAGGGGGCTAGCGGCAAGCACAGATACGCAGTATTTT
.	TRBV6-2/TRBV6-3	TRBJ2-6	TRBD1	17	CASSTTGVYSGANVLTF	TGTGCCAGCAGTACGACAGGGGTCTACTCTGGGGCCAACGTCCTGACTTTC
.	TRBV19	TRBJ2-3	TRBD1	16	CASSRGQGLWTDTQYF	TGTGCCAGTTCCCGAGGACAGGGTTTGTGGACAGATACGCAGTATTTT
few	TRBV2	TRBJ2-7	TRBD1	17	CASTPRRPGQGSYEQYF	TGTGCCAGCACCCCACGCCGCCCCGGACAGGGCTCCTACGAGCAGTACTTC
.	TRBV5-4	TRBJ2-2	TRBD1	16	CASSTHRGLNTGELFF	TGTGCCAGCAGCACTCACAGGGGGCTGAACACCGGGGAGCTGTTTTTT
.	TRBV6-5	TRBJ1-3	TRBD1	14	CASRRGTVGNTIYF	TGTGCCAGCAGACGCGGGACAGTTGGAAACACCATATATTTT
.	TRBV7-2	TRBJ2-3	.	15	CASSSTTMRTDTQYF	TGTGCCAGCAGCTCGACTACCATGAGGACAGATACGCAGTATTTT